This T cell receptor (beta chain) was documented in a study of metastatic and nonmetastatic thyroid tumors. Looking at the study overall: Samples came from malignant and benign thyroid patients, and repertoires were compared across blood and tumor or nodule tissue.

TCRdb re-analyzed the PCR reads using MiXCR. The table records more than 90,000 clones, about an eighth of them present only once. V was clipped by 2 bases and J by 0 bases, with 19 bases between them. The germline V gene has CDR1 MDHEN and CDR2 SYDVKM. The CDR3 consists of 18 residues. This clone turned up a few times. A much larger clone lies a single base off, so this may be a read error. No treatment of any kind had been given to any patient before thyroid surgery. The sequence derives from a female donor with papillary thyroid cancer or a benign thyroid nodule (not recorded which). Some clones in this sample may be carry-over from other donors' samples. The chain links TRBV28 to TRBJ1-2; D gene ambiguous. The sequenced sample consisted of blood. DNA for the CDR3: TGTGCCAGCAGTTTAGAGTCCTTGGTCGAGTTACCTAACTATGGCTACACCTTC. It is translated as CASSLESLVELPNYGYTF.